A single sample is the source of the 32 T cell receptor beta chains below, sequenced in a study of technical replicates of blood from a few donors. Assay: immunoSEQ multiplex PCR; the TCRdb copy retains only in-frame clones and omits some. The sample includes tens of thousands of clones, about nine tenths of them seen just once. Material for sequencing was PBMCs. These receptor sequences come from a human donor in good health. Some clones in this sample may be carry-over from other donors' samples.

The genes are TRBV4-1 and TRBJ1-2, with D maybe TRBD1 (5 bases). V lost 1 base and J 7 bases, leaving 13 bases between the germline ends. The CDR3 is 14 amino acids. Germline V gene data show CDR1 as MGHRA and CDR2 as YSYEKL. The DNA of the CDR3 is TGCGCCAGCAGCCAAGGACAGTCACCCGGTGGCTACACCTTC. Translation gives CASSQGQSPGGYTF.

The chain recombines TRBV18 with TRBJ2-3; D unresolved. Germline V CDR1 and CDR2: KGHSH, LQKENI. V dropped 4 bases and J dropped 2 bases, with 13 bases sitting between them. The CDR3 extends over 15 amino acids. The CDR3 protein is CASSQANAVTDTQYF. CDR3 in DNA: TGTGCCAGCTCACAGGCCAACGCGGTCACAGATACGCAGTATTTT.

The genes are TRBV18 and TRBJ1-5; perhaps TRBD1 as D (6 bases). The V and J ends lost 3 bases and 7 bases respectively, with 16 bases between them. The CDR3 length is 15 residues. Germline CDR1 is KGHSH and CDR2 is LQKENI. The CDR3 DNA is TGTGCCAGCTCACCTCAGGGGATTCTGTGGCAGCCCCAGCATTTT. Encoded protein: CASSPQGILWQPQHF.

The chain combines TRBV7-2 with TRBJ2-7; the D gene is possibly TRBD1 (5 bases). The germline V and J ends were trimmed by 4 bases and 4 bases, with 14 bases remaining between them. Germline V gives CDR1 SGHTA, CDR2 FQGNSA. CDR3 size: 14 residues. Written as DNA, the CDR3 is TGTGCCAGCAGCTCCCAGCCAGGGTTTTACGAGCAGTACTTC. Residues: CASSSQPGFYEQYF.

CDR3 amino acids: CASSLQENTEAFF. The DNA of the CDR3 is TGTGCCAGCAGCCTACAGGAGAACACTGAAGCTTTCTTT. This chain connects TRBV7-7 to TRBJ1-1; TRBD1 is a possible D gene (5 bases). Trimming removed 5 bases at V and 1 base at J, with 8 bases between. Germline V gives CDR1 SSHAT, CDR2 FNYEAQ (reference sequence). The CDR3 extends over 13 amino acids.

The V and J genes are TRBV4-1 and TRBJ2-1; weak D call: TRBD2 (6 bases). The CDR3 contains 12 residues. V lost 4 bases to trimming and J lost 15 bases, with 16 bases between them. The V gene's germline CDR1 is MGHRA and CDR2 YSYEKL. CDR3 residues: CASSPVAGNRFF. The CDR3 region has the DNA TGCGCCAGCAGCCCCGTGGCGGGGAATCGGTTCTTC.

The J gene is TRBJ2-3, the V gene TRBV5-8; the D gene is possibly TRBD1 (5 bases). The V gene's germline CDR1 is SGHTS and CDR2 YDEGEE. The germline V and J ends were trimmed by 1 base and 3 bases, with 6 bases remaining between them. This CDR3 comprises 13 residues. The CDR3 here is CASSLRTTDTQYF. CDR3 bases: TGTGCCAGCAGCTTGAGGACAACAGATACGCAGTATTTT.

V usage is TRBV27 and J usage is TRBJ2-1, with 9 bases that match TRBD2. The CDR3 is 16 amino acids. Germline V gives CDR1 MNHEY, CDR2 SMNVEV (reference sequence). After removal of 6 bases from V and 10 bases from J, the junction contained 16 bases not matched to a gene. The DNA of the CDR3 is TGTGCCAGCAGCAAAACGACTAGCGGCTCTACCACGGAGCAGTTCTTC. It encodes CASSKTTSGSTTEQFF.

The V and J genes are TRBV25-1 and TRBJ2-7; maybe TRBD2 (7 bases). The CDR3 is made up of 15 amino acids. Germline values: CDR1 MGHDK, CDR2 SYGVNS. Trimming cost V 5 bases and J 3 bases, with 17 bases left between them. The CDR3 bases are TGTGCCAGCAGTCAGGGGCGGGGGTCGGACTACGAGCAGTACTTC. Encoded protein: CASSQGRGSDYEQYF.

Only one count was recorded for this clone. This chain joins TRBV21-1 and TRBJ1-5. TRBV21-1 counts as a pseudogene. The CDR3 loop spans 18 amino acids. CDR3 protein: CASSKGWALQVGDQPQHF. CDR3 DNA: TGTGCCAGCAGCAAAGGTTGGGCTCTTCAGGTCGGGGATCAGCCCCAGCATTTT.

V and J are TRBV25-1 and TRBJ2-5; 7 positions match TRBD2. The ends lost 1 base at V and 2 bases at J; junction bases unmatched: 4. Germline V gene data show CDR1 as MGHDK and CDR2 as SYGVNS. This CDR3 has 15 amino acids. CDR3: CASSEWSSGQETQYF. CDR3 DNA sequence: TGTGCCAGCAGTGAATGGTCTAGCGGACAAGAGACCCAGTACTTC.

In this sample, this clone turned up once. The chain links TRBV2 to TRBJ2-7; TRBD1 aligns across 8 bases. The CDR3 loop spans 12 amino acids. The J segment lost 5 bases and the V segment lost 4 bases, leaving 1 base of the junction unmatched. Germline CDR1 SNHLY, CDR2 FYNNEI. As DNA, the CDR3 is TGTGCCAGCAGTGGACAGGGGCACGAGCAGTACTTC. Its protein product is CASSGQGHEQYF.

The chain couples TRBV27 to TRBJ2-7, with a tentative D call TRBD2 (6 bases). V lost 4 bases, J lost 4 bases, and 11 bases lay in between. The CDR3 loop spans 13 amino acids. Germline CDR1 is MNHEY and CDR2 is SMNVEV (reference sequence). CDR3 bases: TGTGCCAGCAGTTACGGGAGTGGGTACGAGCAGTACTTC. It codes for CASSYGSGYEQYF.

The chain employs TRBV6-5 and TRBJ2-1; the match to TRBD2 covers 13 bases. This CDR3 comprises 15 residues. V shed 6 bases, J shed 9 bases, and the junction held 8 bases outside the gene matches. Germline CDR1 reads MNHEY; CDR2 reads SVGAGI. The CDR3 protein is CASSPTTSGRPEQFF. CDR3 nucleotides: TGTGCCAGCAGCCCCACGACTAGCGGGAGGCCTGAGCAGTTCTTC.

This clone was seen a few times. This chain uses TRBV6-4 with TRBJ1-1; 8 nucleotides line up with TRBD1. The CDR3 has 14 amino acids. Germline V gives CDR1 MRHNA, CDR2 SNTAGT. J was trimmed by 2 bases and V by 6 bases; bases with no gene match: 5. CDR3 nucleotides: TGTGCCAGCAGCCCCGGGACAGGCAACACTGAAGCTTTCTTT. It is translated as CASSPGTGNTEAFF.

The rearrangement uses TRBV10-2 and TRBJ2-1; 13 bases line up with TRBD2. After removal of 2 bases from V and 7 bases from J, the junction contained 5 bases not matched to a gene. The CDR3 loop spans 16 amino acids. In germline, CDR1 is WSHSY, CDR2 SAAADI. The CDR3 loop reads CASSERGLAGRNEQFF. The CDR3 nucleotides are TGCGCCAGCAGTGAGAGGGGACTAGCGGGACGAAATGAGCAGTTCTTC.

This clone was seen once. The chain uses TRBV19 and TRBJ2-1, with 8 positions matching TRBD2. Germline V gene data show CDR1 as LNHDA and CDR2 as SQIVND (reference sequence). The CDR3 runs to 16 residues. The V segment lost 4 bases and the J segment 5 bases; nucleotides outside the gene matches: 10. This CDR3 is CASSREKREMDNEQFF. Here the CDR3 DNA reads TGTGCCAGTAGTAGGGAAAAGCGGGAGATGGACAATGAGCAGTTCTTC.

J is TRBJ2-7 and V is TRBV5-6; perhaps TRBD2 as D (6 bases). The CDR3 totals 16 residues. Germline V gene lookup returns CDR1 SGHDT and CDR2 YYEEEE. V shed 4 bases and J shed 1 base, with 18 bases lying between them. In DNA form, the CDR3 reads TGTGCCAGCAGCCGAAGGACGGAGCGGGTATCCTACGAGCAGTACTTC. Translation gives CASSRRTERVSYEQYF.

This chain uses TRBV2 with TRBJ1-5; 7 positions agree with TRBD1. There are 20 residues in the CDR3. V lost 3 bases to trimming and J lost 2 bases; unmatched junction nucleotides: 19. Germline CDR1 is SNHLY and CDR2 is FYNNEI. The CDR3 loop is CASSEGVFGQAPFGNQPQHF. CDR3 coding DNA: TGTGCCAGCAGTGAGGGTGTTTTTGGACAGGCTCCCTTTGGCAATCAGCCCCAGCATTTT.

This sequence joins TRBV5-6 and TRBJ2-3, with D possibly being TRBD1 (6 bases). Germline V gives CDR1 SGHDT, CDR2 YYEEEE. V was trimmed by 7 bases and J by 6 bases, leaving 15 bases between them. The CDR3 is 13 residues long. CDR3: CASLRQEQDTQYF. The CDR3 nucleotides are TGTGCCAGCCTTCGACAGGAACAGGATACGCAGTATTTT.

The chain's CDR3 is CASSLLGQGSSYEQYF. CDR3 in DNA: TGTGCCAGCAGCTTACTGGGACAGGGTAGCTCCTACGAGCAGTACTTC. The chain has TRBV7-2 and TRBJ2-7; TRBD1 matches 9 bases. The germline V gene has CDR1 SGHTA and CDR2 FQGNSA. V gave up 2 bases and J gave up 0 bases; unmatched junction bases: 5. CDR3 length: 16 amino acids.

The chain links TRBV15 to TRBJ1-5, with 11 positions matching TRBD1. The V gene end was trimmed by 6 bases and the J gene end by 3 bases; junction bases not matched to a gene: 4. CDR3 size: 15 residues. Germline V lookup: CDR1 LNHNV, CDR2 YYDKDF (reference sequence). The CDR3 DNA follows: TGTGCCACCAGAGTGGGACAGGGGGACAATCAGCCCCAGCATTTT. Protein: CATRVGQGDNQPQHF. Supplemented by reference TRBV15 and TRBJ1-5, the full variable domain reads DAMVIQNPRYQVTQFGKPVTLSCSQTLNHNVMYWYQQKSSQAPKLLFHYYDKDFNNEADTPDNFQSRRPNTSFCFLDIRSPGLGDTAMYLCATRVGQGDNQPQHFGDGTRLSIL.

This sequence joins TRBV6-5 and TRBJ2-7; TRBD1 matches 9 bases. The junction had 7 bases not matched to a gene; V was cut back by 4 bases and J by 6 bases. The CDR3 sequence is 14 residues long. Germline assignment: CDR1 MNHEY and CDR2 SVGAGI. CDR3 coding DNA: TGTGCCAGCAGTTCGGGACAGGGTCAACGCGAGCAGTACTTC. Residues: CASSSGQGQREQYF.

This chain connects TRBV11-2 to TRBJ2-2; D gene unclear. Looked up from germline, CDR1 is SGHAT and CDR2 is FQNNGV. CDR3 length equals 13 residues. The germline V and J ends were trimmed by 4 bases and 2 bases, with 5 bases remaining between them. CDR3 coding DNA: TGTGCCAGCAGCTCCCTCAACACCGGGGAGCTGTTTTTT. Protein: CASSSLNTGELFF.

The chain combines TRBV7-8 with TRBJ1-1; D is undetermined. Germline V gene sequence: CDR1 SGHVS, CDR2 FQNEAQ. CDR3 length: 13 residues. Trimming left V 3 bases short and J 4 bases short, with 9 bases between. The CDR3 DNA is TGTGCCAGCAGCTTGGAGGGAAGCACTGAAGCTTTCTTT. It codes for CASSLEGSTEAFF. Combining the CDR3 with reference TRBV7-8 and TRBJ1-1 gives the whole variable domain GAGVSQSPRYKVAKRGQDVALRCDPISGHVSLFWYQQALGQGPEFLTYFQNEAQLDKSGLPSDRFFAERPEGSVSTLKIQRTQQEDSAVYLCASSLEGSTEAFFGQGTRLTVV.

The V gene is TRBV7-8, the J gene TRBJ1-5; D is possibly TRBD1 (6 bases). From germline, CDR1 is SGHVS and CDR2 FQNEAQ. The CDR3 has 15 residues. Trimming took 5 bases from V and 7 from J, leaving 18 bases between them. CDR3 sequence reads: CASSPSGGRRQPQHF. As DNA, the CDR3 is TGTGCCAGCAGCCCCAGCGGGGGGCGGCGGCAGCCCCAGCATTTT.

Comment on this clone: Other nucleotide sequences in the sample specify the same CDR3. The chain recombines TRBV11-3 with TRBJ2-1, with 11 bases matching TRBD2. With V trimmed by 5 bases and J by 4 bases, 1 base remained unmatched. The V gene's germline CDR1 is SGHNT and CDR2 YENEEA. This CDR3 is 14 amino acids long. The DNA of the CDR3 is TGTGCCAGCAGCCTAGCGGGGGGTTACAATGAGCAGTTCTTC. It is translated as CASSLAGGYNEQFF.

The gene calls are TRBV11-1 and TRBJ1-2; tentatively, D is TRBD1 (5 bases). The CDR3 extends over 13 amino acids. Trimming removed 5 bases at V and 5 bases at J, with 12 bases between. Germline V gene sequence: CDR1 SGHAT, CDR2 FQDESV (reference sequence). In DNA form, the CDR3 reads TGTGCCAGCAGCCGAGACAGTCGGTATGGCTACACCTTC. This codes for CASSRDSRYGYTF.

The rearrangement joins TRBV25-1 to TRBJ1-1, with unresolved D. Germline V gene data show CDR1 as MGHDK and CDR2 as SYGVNS. The CDR3 spans 15 residues. V shed 4 bases and J shed 0 bases, with 12 bases lying between them. CDR3: CASSGPPDMNTEAFF. The CDR3 DNA reads TGTGCCAGCAGTGGACCCCCAGACATGAACACTGAAGCTTTCTTT.

This clone was seen once. The V and J genes are TRBV11-2 and TRBJ1-4; D unclear. CDR3 length: 14 residues. V was trimmed by 0 bases and J by 8 bases, leaving 10 bases between them. CDR1 is SGHAT, CDR2 FQNNGV, per germline. The CDR3: CASSLDPRAEKLFF. CDR3 bases: TGTGCCAGCAGCTTAGATCCACGCGCGGAAAAACTGTTTTTT.

The chain employs TRBV30 and TRBJ2-7; 9 bases fit TRBD1. CDR1 and CDR2 (germline): GTSNPN, SVGIG (reference sequence). The CDR3 loop spans 12 amino acids. The J segment lost 4 bases and the V segment lost 4 bases, leaving 2 bases of the junction unmatched. CDR3 protein: CAWNRGRYEQYF. CDR3 DNA: TGTGCCTGGAACAGGGGGCGGTACGAGCAGTACTTC.

The CDR3 region has the DNA TGTGCCAGCACCTCCGGACACCATGGCTACGAGCAGTACTTC. Its translation: CASTSGHHGYEQYF. The chain couples TRBV6-5 to TRBJ2-7, with D possibly matching TRBD1 (5 bases). The CDR3 extends over 14 amino acids. Trimming took off 7 bases at V and 3 bases at J, with 16 bases between the two ends. Per the germline V gene, CDR1 is MNHEY and CDR2 is SVGAGI.